The 20 T cell receptor beta chains listed next were all sequenced from one sample in a study of shared clonotypes between healthy human individuals. The table came from immunoSEQ multiplex PCR; TCRdb's copy has only in-frame clones and leaves some out. The table lists about 1 million clones, about 76% of them singletons, with about 1.4% in the top ten. The sample consisted of memory CD4+ T cells sorted from blood. Noted subset: CD45RA-negative fraction. These receptors were collected from a man aged 18 to 30 in good health.

The V gene is TRBV10-3, the J gene TRBJ2-7; D remains unclear. Germline lookup yields CDR1 ENHRY and CDR2 SYGVKD. V shed 2 bases and J shed 0 bases, with 8 bases lying between them. CDR3 length: 14 amino acids. The CDR3 reads CAISEGPGSYEQYF. Written as DNA, the CDR3 is TGTGCCATCAGTGAGGGGCCCGGCTCCTACGAGCAGTACTTC.

This chain links TRBV5-1 with TRBJ2-5; 10 bases line up with TRBD1. The germline gives CDR1 SGHRS, CDR2 YFSETQ. Losses at the gene ends were 4 bases for V and 4 bases for J; bases not matched to a gene: 7. This CDR3 contains 15 residues. In nucleotides, the CDR3 is TGCGCCAGCAGCCCATCGACAGGGGGCGGAGAGACCCAGTACTTC. This sequence encodes CASSPSTGGGETQYF.

The sample holds a few counts of this clone. This chain links TRBV7-2 with TRBJ1-5, with 8 bases matching TRBD1. The CDR3 loop spans 17 amino acids. J lost 2 bases, V lost 4 bases, and 10 bases had no gene match. From germline, CDR1 is SGHTA and CDR2 FQGNSA. CDR3 DNA sequence: TGTGCCAGCAGCTCTGGACAGGGCTATAGAGGCAATCAGCCCCAGCATTTT. Protein: CASSSGQGYRGNQPQHF.

The J gene is TRBJ2-1, the V gene TRBV7-9; TRBD2 might be the D (6 bases). Looked up from germline, CDR1 is SEHNR and CDR2 is FQNEAQ (reference sequence). This CDR3 contains 15 residues. The ends were cut back, 7 bases at V and 7 bases at J, with 20 bases in the middle. The CDR3 DNA sequence: TGTGCCAGCACCCTCACGGGAGCCCTACTTAATGAGCAGTTCTTC. It yields the protein CASTLTGALLNEQFF.

J is TRBJ1-2 and V is TRBV5-8; 9 bases are a match to TRBD1. This CDR3 has 17 residues. J was trimmed by 7 bases and V by 0 bases; bases with no gene match: 13. The germline gives CDR1 SGHTS, CDR2 YDEGEE. The CDR3 loop reads CASSLVFVTGGKSGYTF. In DNA form, the CDR3 reads TGTGCCAGCAGCTTGGTTTTCGTGACAGGGGGAAAGTCTGGCTACACCTTC.

This chain links TRBV4-3 with TRBJ1-6; tentatively, D is TRBD1 (5 bases). This CDR3 is 18 amino acids long. The germline gives CDR1 LGHNA, CDR2 YSLEER. The ends were cut back, 2 bases at V and 6 bases at J, with 20 bases in the middle. DNA for the CDR3: TGCGCCAGCAGCCAAAGGGCCCCCGACAGCACCTCTAATTCACCCCTCCACTTT. This encodes CASSQRAPDSTSNSPLHF.

This sequence joins TRBV15 and TRBJ1-3; 10 bases are a match to TRBD1. The V gene end was trimmed by 3 bases and the J gene end by 1 base; junction bases not matched to a gene: 0. The CDR3 totals 15 residues. The germline V gene has CDR1 LNHNV and CDR2 YYDKDF (reference sequence). The CDR3 DNA reads as TGTGCCACCAGCAGGGGACAGGGGTCTGGAAACACCATATATTTT. As protein: CATSRGQGSGNTIYF.

The genes are TRBV21-1 and TRBJ1-4. TRBV21-1 is tagged as a pseudogene. The CDR3 runs 15 residues. CDR3 loop: CASSKDSRTNEKLFF. CDR3 sequence (DNA): TGTGCCAGCAGCAAAGATTCTAGGACGAATGAAAAACTGTTTTTT.

This sequence joins TRBV9 and TRBJ1-5; unclear D gene. Trimming took off 2 bases at V and 6 bases at J, with 9 bases between the two ends. This CDR3 comprises 13 residues. Germline loops: CDR1 SGDLS, CDR2 YYNGEE. The DNA for the CDR3 is TGTGCCAGCAGCGTCGGTACTAGTCAGCCCCAGCATTTT. Amino acids: CASSVGTSQPQHF. Variable domain in full (rest from reference TRBV9 and TRBJ1-5): DSGVTQTPKHLITATGQRVTLRCSPRSGDLSVYWYQQSLDQGLQFLIQYYNGEERAKGNILERFSAQQFPDLHSELNLSSLELGDSALYFCASSVGTSQPQHFGDGTRLSIL.

Notes on this clone: Other DNA sequences within the sample encode an identical CDR3. The CDR3 DNA reads as TGCGCCAGCAGCTTGGAGGGCAGTTCCTACGAGCAGTACTTC. Translated, it gives CASSLEGSSYEQYF. The rearrangement uses TRBV5-1 and TRBJ2-7; D is unresolved. Germline V CDR1 and CDR2: SGHRS, YFSETQ. The CDR3 is 14 residues long. Trimming shortened V by 0 bases and J by 1 base, and 8 bases separated the two germline ends.

The chain combines TRBV6-6 with TRBJ1-1; TRBD1 might be the D (6 bases). CDR3 length: 14 residues. CDR1 is MNHNY and CDR2 is SVGAGI in the germline V gene (reference sequence). Deletions cut 5 bases from V and 0 bases from J, with 10 bases between. CDR3 sequence reads: CASSAQGLNTEAFF. The CDR3 DNA sequence: TGTGCCAGCAGTGCCCAGGGGCTGAACACTGAAGCTTTCTTT.

The chain joins TRBV6-6 to TRBJ2-3; D is uncertain. The CDR3 sequence is 15 residues long. Germline V gives CDR1 MNHNY, CDR2 SVGAGI (reference sequence). The V and J ends lost 3 bases and 0 bases respectively, with 10 bases between them. This CDR3 is CASSYFSSSTDTQYF. The CDR3 coding sequence is TGTGCCAGCAGTTATTTCTCCTCTAGCACAGATACGCAGTATTTT.

V and J are TRBV10-3 and TRBJ2-5; D is possibly TRBD1 or TRBD2 (5 bases each). Trimming removed 8 bases from V and 1 base from J, with 5 bases in between. Germline lookup yields CDR1 ENHRY and CDR2 SYGVKD. The CDR3 length is 11 residues. For the CDR3, the DNA is TGTGCCATCGGGGGCCAAGAGACCCAGTACTTC. This sequence encodes CAIGGQETQYF.

The chain uses TRBV2 and TRBJ2-3; D gene ambiguous. V was shortened by 1 base and J by 4 bases, with 6 bases between the two germline ends. Germline CDR1 SNHLY, CDR2 FYNNEI. This CDR3 has 13 residues. The CDR3 nucleotides are TGTGCCAGCAGTGAAGAATGGTCAGATACGCAGTATTTT. Protein: CASSEEWSDTQYF.

Remarks on this clone: The sample contains more than one DNA sequence encoding this CDR3. This chain uses TRBV9 with TRBJ1-4, with D unclear. CDR1 and CDR2 from the germline V gene are SGDLS and YYNGEE. V shed 0 bases and J shed 4 bases, with 4 bases lying between them. The CDR3 consists of 13 residues. The CDR3 nucleotides are TGTGCCAGCAGCGTAGACCTTAATGAAAAACTGTTTTTT. It is translated as CASSVDLNEKLFF.

The chain is built from TRBV10-2 and TRBJ2-3, with a tentative D call TRBD2 (5 bases). The CDR3 contains 14 residues. V was pared by 4 bases and J by 2 bases, with 10 bases between. Germline V gene sequence: CDR1 WSHSY, CDR2 SAAADI. CDR3 DNA: TGCGCCAGCAGTGGGACTGGATTCACAGATACGCAGTATTTT. Its translation is CASSGTGFTDTQYF.

The chain recombines TRBV28 with TRBJ2-7, with 7 positions matching TRBD2. This CDR3 has 14 amino acids. V trimming: 7 bases; J trimming: 0 bases; junction bases outside the gene matches: 6. Germline V gives CDR1 MDHEN, CDR2 SYDVKM. CDR3 nucleotide sequence: TGTGCCAGCATCGCGACTAGCCCCTCCTACGAGCAGTACTTC. It encodes CASIATSPSYEQYF.

The chain is built from TRBV6-5 and TRBJ1-6; no definite D call. This CDR3 spans 14 amino acids. Looked up from germline, CDR1 is MNHEY and CDR2 is SVGAGI. V gave up 6 bases and J gave up 4 bases, with 10 bases separating them. The CDR3 region has the DNA TGTGCCAGCAGACCTACATCTTATAATTCACCCCTCCACTTT. It translates to CASRPTSYNSPLHF.

The chain links TRBV28 to TRBJ2-7; the D gene is possibly TRBD2 (6 bases). The CDR3 consists of 12 residues. Between the trimmed V and J ends, which lost 2 bases and 10 bases, there was a span of 12 bases. Germline assignment: CDR1 MDHEN and CDR2 SYDVKM. CDR3 bases: TGTGCCAGCAGTTTAAGTGCAGGGACTCAGTACTTC. Residues: CASSLSAGTQYF.

The chain carries TRBV7-9 and TRBJ1-2; D ambiguous. The CDR3 has 14 amino acids. V was pared by 4 bases and J by 5 bases, with 14 bases between. The germline V gene has CDR1 SEHNR and CDR2 FQNEAQ (reference sequence). The CDR3 nucleotides read TGTGCCAGCAGCTCTTCTGGAGCCCCATATGGCTACACCTTC. Protein sequence: CASSSSGAPYGYTF.